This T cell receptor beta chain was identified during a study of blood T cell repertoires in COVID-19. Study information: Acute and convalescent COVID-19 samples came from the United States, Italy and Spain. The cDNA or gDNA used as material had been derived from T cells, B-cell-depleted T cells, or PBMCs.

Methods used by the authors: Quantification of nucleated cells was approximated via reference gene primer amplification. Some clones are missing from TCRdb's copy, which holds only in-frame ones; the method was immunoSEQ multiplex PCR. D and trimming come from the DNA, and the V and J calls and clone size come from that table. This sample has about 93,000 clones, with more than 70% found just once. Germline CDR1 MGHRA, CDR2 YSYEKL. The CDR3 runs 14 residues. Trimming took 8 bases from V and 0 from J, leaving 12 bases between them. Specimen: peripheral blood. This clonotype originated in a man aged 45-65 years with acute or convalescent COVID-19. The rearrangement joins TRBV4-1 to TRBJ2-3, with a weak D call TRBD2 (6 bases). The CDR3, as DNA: TGCGCCAGCGGCCCCGGGGGAAGCACAGATACGCAGTATTTT. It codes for CASGPGGSTDTQYF.